The 21 T cell receptor beta chains reported below all come from one sample, sequenced in a study of cytomegalovirus exposure and HLA in healthy donors. Produced via immunoSEQ multiplex PCR; TCRdb's table is partial and in-frame only. Here the sample spans fewer than 200,000 clones, around nine tenths being singletons. The sample comprised PBMCs. All receptors come from a young man in good health and CMV-seropositive.

The CDR3 DNA sequence: TGTGCCAGCAGCGTAGGACAGGTTCGAGACGAGCAGTACTTC. Translating gives CASSVGQVRDEQYF. This chain connects TRBV9 to TRBJ2-7; D might be TRBD1 (6 bases). Germline CDR1 reads SGDLS; CDR2 reads YYNGEE. CDR3 length: 14 amino acids. Trimming pared 0 bases from V and 5 bases from J, leaving 12 bases between. The full variable domain, rest sourced from reference TRBV9 and TRBJ2-7, is DSGVTQTPKHLITATGQRVTLRCSPRSGDLSVYWYQQSLDQGLQFLIQYYNGEERAKGNILERFSAQQFPDLHSELNLSSLELGDSALYFCASSVGQVRDEQYFGPGTRLTVT.

V usage is TRBV27 and J usage is TRBJ2-7, with TRBD2 matching 12 bases. Germline values: CDR1 MNHEY, CDR2 SMNVEV (reference sequence). V dropped 3 bases and J dropped 6; count of bases not matched to a gene: 9. This CDR3 region has 16 residues. CDR3 in DNA: TGTGCCAGCAGTTTGAGTGTGGGACTAGCGGGTGGCGAGCAGTACTTC. This gives the protein CASSLSVGLAGGEQYF.

V is TRBV5-6 and J is TRBJ1-1, with D possibly TRBD1 on 6 matching bases. V was cut by 3 bases and J by 6 bases, with 12 bases left in between. CDR3 size: 13 residues. CDR1 is SGHDT and CDR2 is YYEEEE in the germline V gene. The CDR3 region has the DNA TGTGCCAGCAGCTCGTGGGGGCGGCCTGAAGCTTTCTTT. Translation gives CASSSWGRPEAFF.

The chain couples TRBV4-3 to TRBJ1-2; TRBD1 aligns across 9 bases. Germline V gene data show CDR1 as LGHNA and CDR2 as YSLEER. The V segment lost 1 base and the J segment 7 bases; nucleotides outside the gene matches: 4. The CDR3 runs to 14 residues. The CDR3 here is CASSQGDRAGGYTF. The CDR3 DNA reads TGCGCCAGCAGCCAAGGGGACAGGGCTGGTGGCTACACCTTC.

The chain combines TRBV7-9 with TRBJ2-7; the match to TRBD2 covers 10 bases. This CDR3 comprises 17 residues. The junction had 14 bases not matched to a gene; V was cut back by 3 bases and J by 6 bases. From germline, CDR1 is SEHNR and CDR2 FQNEAQ (reference sequence). CDR3 loop: CASSFSIAGGLVREQYF. In nucleotides, the CDR3 is TGTGCCAGCAGCTTTAGTATAGCGGGGGGATTAGTCCGCGAGCAGTACTTC.

The chain links TRBV5-8 to TRBJ2-7, with D possibly being TRBD1 (5 bases). V was clipped by 2 bases and J by 2 bases, with 17 bases between them. This CDR3 region has 16 residues. Germline V gene lookup returns CDR1 SGHTS and CDR2 YDEGEE. In DNA form, the CDR3 reads TGTGCCAGCAGCTTCCCTAAAGGGGCGAGGACCTACGAGCAGTACTTC. Encoded protein: CASSFPKGARTYEQYF.

CDR3 residues: CASGLVLAGGLGQFF. In DNA, the CDR3 is TGTGCTAGTGGTTTGGTACTGGCAGGGGGCCTTGGGCAGTTCTTC. V usage is TRBV12-5 and J usage is TRBJ2-1; 8 positions match TRBD1. V gave up 0 bases and J gave up 12 bases; unmatched junction bases: 10. CDR3 length: 15 amino acids. The V gene's germline CDR1 is LGHNT and CDR2 FRNRAP.

This sequence joins TRBV7-6 and TRBJ2-1, with 16 bases lining up with TRBD2. The CDR3 covers 20 residues. V dropped 3 bases and J dropped 5; count of bases not matched to a gene: 13. The V gene's germline CDR1 is SGHVS and CDR2 FNYEAQ. The CDR3 DNA reads as TGTGCCAGCAGCTTGTTTTCGGGACTAGCGGGGGGGCGATTGAACAATGAGCAGTTCTTC. Its protein is CASSLFSGLAGGRLNNEQFF.

The chain carries TRBV4-2 and TRBJ2-1; a weak D match, TRBD2 (6 bases). Germline V CDR1 and CDR2: LGHNA, YNFKEQ. The CDR3 runs 14 residues. Between the trimmed V and J ends, which lost 3 bases and 3 bases, there was a span of 9 bases. This CDR3 reads CASSHGAGYNEQFF. Written as DNA, the CDR3 is TGTGCCAGCAGCCATGGAGCGGGCTACAATGAGCAGTTCTTC.

A single count supports this clone. V and J are TRBV2 and TRBJ2-7, with 12 bases matching TRBD1. From germline, CDR1 is SNHLY and CDR2 FYNNEI. CDR3 length: 12 residues. J gave up 5 bases and V 11 bases, and 4 bases lay outside the gene matches. CDR3 DNA: TGTGCCGGCCGGGACAGGGGGCACGAGCAGTACTTC. As protein: CAGRDRGHEQYF.

This clone has more than one count but fewer than ten. This sample also contains other DNA sequences that code for the same CDR3. The chain joins TRBV27 to TRBJ2-1; the D gene is possibly TRBD2 (5 bases). CDR1 MNHEY and CDR2 SMNVEV come from the germline V gene (reference sequence). This CDR3 contains 17 residues. The ends were cut back, 5 bases at V and 0 bases at J, with 17 bases in the middle. In DNA, the CDR3 is TGTGCCAGCAGTCCGGGTGGAGGTCCGAGCTCCTACAATGAGCAGTTCTTC. Translated, it gives CASSPGGGPSSYNEQFF.

The chain couples TRBV13 to TRBJ1-1; D is undetermined. Trimming shortened V by 5 bases and J by 4 bases, and 5 bases separated the two germline ends. The CDR3 contains 11 residues. The V gene's germline CDR1 is PRHDT and CDR2 FYEKMQ (reference sequence). CDR3 coding DNA: TGTGCCAGCAGCCTCGGCACTGAAGCTTTCTTT. Protein product: CASSLGTEAFF.

The chain uses TRBV9 and TRBJ2-1, with 11 bases aligning to TRBD2. The junction had 12 bases not matched to a gene; V was cut back by 0 bases and J by 10 bases. CDR3 length equals 17 residues. Germline-derived CDR1 and CDR2 are SGDLS and YYNGEE. The CDR3: CASSVVGSGGAIGEQFF. The CDR3 DNA reads as TGTGCCAGCAGCGTAGTCGGTAGCGGGGGGGCGATAGGCGAGCAGTTCTTC.

J is TRBJ1-2 and V is TRBV6-5; the D gene is possibly TRBD1 (5 bases). Germline CDR1 reads MNHEY; CDR2 reads SVGAGI. The CDR3 is 16 residues long. Trimming stripped 0 bases from V and 0 bases from J, with 11 bases between. CDR3 bases: TGTGCCAGCAGTTACTCGGGACTCGGGGCTAACTATGGCTACACCTTC. Translation: CASSYSGLGANYGYTF.

The sample holds one count of this clone. The chain uses TRBV5-5 and TRBJ2-5; D is ambiguous. The germline gives CDR1 SGHKS, CDR2 YYEKEE (reference sequence). The CDR3 has 14 residues. Between the trimmed V and J ends, which lost 0 bases and 9 bases, there was a span of 15 bases. CDR3 nucleotide sequence: TGTGCCAGCAGCTTGGAAGGCCAGGCGATTTCCCAGTACTTC. This codes for CASSLEGQAISQYF.

V gene TRBV6-6 combines with J gene TRBJ2-7; TRBD1 agrees at 9 bases. Germline assignment: CDR1 MNHNY and CDR2 SVGAGI (reference sequence). With V trimmed by 4 bases and J by 4 bases, 5 bases remained unmatched. CDR3 size: 14 residues. CDR3 DNA sequence: TGTGCCAGCAGTTTAGGGACAGGGAATTACGAGCAGTACTTC. Residues: CASSLGTGNYEQYF.

The J gene is TRBJ2-1, the V gene TRBV25-1, with 9 nucleotides matching TRBD2. Germline V gene sequence: CDR1 MGHDK, CDR2 SYGVNS. CDR3 length equals 14 residues. V lost 4 bases, J lost 7 bases, and 5 bases stayed unmatched. The CDR3 protein is CASSGSGRTNEQFF. CDR3 in DNA: TGTGCCAGCAGTGGTAGCGGGAGAACGAATGAGCAGTTCTTC.

The rearrangement uses TRBV7-6 and TRBJ2-7, with TRBD2 identical over 7 bases. With 0 bases clipped from V and 6 bases from J, the junction kept 11 bases outside the gene matches. Germline V gives CDR1 SGHVS, CDR2 FNYEAQ. The CDR3 sequence is 16 residues long. In DNA, the CDR3 is TGTGCCAGCAGCTTAGCGCTAGCGGCCTCTCCCAGCGAGCAGTACTTC. It codes for CASSLALAASPSEQYF.

The chain is built from TRBV28 and TRBJ1-2; D is unclear. Trimming left V 2 bases short and J 7 bases short, with 14 bases between. Per the germline V gene, CDR1 is MDHEN and CDR2 is SYDVKM. This CDR3 spans 14 amino acids. The CDR3 loop reads CASSLMSSSRGYTF. DNA of the CDR3: TGTGCCAGCAGTTTAATGTCCTCCTCTCGTGGCTACACCTTC.

This chain connects TRBV27 to TRBJ1-3; D remains unclear. Between the trimmed V and J ends, which lost 1 base and 2 bases, there was a span of 6 bases. CDR3 length: 14 residues. Per germline, CDR1 MNHEY and CDR2 SMNVEV (reference sequence). CDR3 in DNA: TGTGCCAGCAGTTTATATGGGCCTGGAAACACCATATATTTT. Protein: CASSLYGPGNTIYF.

V usage is TRBV29-1 and J usage is TRBJ2-1, with 11 bases matching TRBD2. J lost 1 base, V lost 7 bases, and 15 bases had no gene match. There are 18 residues in the CDR3. The germline gives CDR1 SQVTM, CDR2 ANQGSEA. The CDR3 spells CSGTGALAGGISYNEQFF. The CDR3 DNA reads TGCAGCGGTACAGGGGCTCTAGCGGGAGGTATATCCTACAATGAGCAGTTCTTC.